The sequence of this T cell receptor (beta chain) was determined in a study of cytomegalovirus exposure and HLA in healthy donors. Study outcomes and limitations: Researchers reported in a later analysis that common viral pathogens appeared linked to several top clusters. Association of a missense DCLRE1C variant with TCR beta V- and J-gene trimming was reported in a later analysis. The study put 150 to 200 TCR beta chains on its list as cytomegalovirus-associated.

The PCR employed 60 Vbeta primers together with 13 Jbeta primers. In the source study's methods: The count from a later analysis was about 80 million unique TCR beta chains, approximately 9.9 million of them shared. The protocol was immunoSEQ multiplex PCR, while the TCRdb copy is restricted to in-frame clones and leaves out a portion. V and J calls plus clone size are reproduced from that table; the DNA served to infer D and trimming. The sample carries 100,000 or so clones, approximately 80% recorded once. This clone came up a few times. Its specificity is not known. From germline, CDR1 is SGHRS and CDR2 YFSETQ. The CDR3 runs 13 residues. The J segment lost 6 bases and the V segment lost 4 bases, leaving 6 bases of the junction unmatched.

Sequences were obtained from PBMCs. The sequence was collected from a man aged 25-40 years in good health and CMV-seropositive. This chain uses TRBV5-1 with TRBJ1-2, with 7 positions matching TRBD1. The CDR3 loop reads CASSPQGFDGYTF. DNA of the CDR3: TGCGCCAGCAGCCCACAGGGGTTTGATGGCTACACCTTC.